This TCR beta chain was identified during a study of OX40 agonist ivuxolimab in advanced cancers. General study results and limits: The average count of expanded clones was higher among CD8+ T cells than among CD4+.

Notes on this clone: Its antigen remains unidentified.

Germline values: CDR1 SGDLS, CDR2 YYNGEE. The V and J ends lost 0 bases and 0 bases respectively, with 12 bases between them. The CDR3 is 16 residues long. Clones were read by immunoSEQ multiplex PCR, and TCRdb kept only the in-frame ones, dropping some. The sample shows tens of thousands of clones, more than 80% of them seen only once. The source of this sequence is an adult with an advanced solid tumor such as melanoma, head and neck, liver or kidney cancer. The genes are TRBV9 and TRBJ1-2; D unresolved. Sequences were derived from CD4+ or CD8+ T cells sorted from blood, sampled in a trial of the OX40 agonist ivuxolimab. The CDR3 DNA reads TGTGCCAGCAGCGTAGGTAGGACGCCTGCTAACTATGGCTACACCTTC. It specifies CASSVGRTPANYGYTF.